This T cell receptor beta chain emerged from a study of blood T cell repertoires in COVID-19. Study-wide background: In each case, the material was cDNA or gDNA derived from T cells, B-cell-depleted T cells, or PBMCs.

The authors' processing: It was from reference gene primer amplification that nucleated cell counts were estimated. Libraries were prepared by immunoSEQ multiplex PCR; TCRdb keeps only in-frame clonotypes and omits some of them. The V and J calls and clone size are taken from that table; D and trimming were inferred from the DNA. The sample lists approximately 180,000 clones, about 88% occurring once. There are 18 residues in the CDR3. Germline-derived CDR1 and CDR2 are SGHTA and FQGNSA. V gave up 5 bases and J gave up 0 bases, with 22 bases separating them. Ages ranged from about 18 to 90 years, with residence in about 23 US areas. Participant reports of clinical history set cohort assignment.

The source of this sequence is a woman aged 40 to 50 with acute COVID-19. The V and J genes are TRBV7-2 and TRBJ1-2; TRBD1 might be the D (6 bases). Sequencing was done on a sample of PBMCs or T cells enriched from blood (not recorded which). The CDR3 reads CASSHMRGTYSSNYGYTF. The CDR3 coding sequence is TGTGCCAGCAGCCATATGCGGGGGACATACTCCTCTAACTATGGCTACACCTTC.